The 31 T cell receptor beta chains below all came from one sample that was sequenced in a study of blood T cell repertoires in COVID-19. Profiled with immunoSEQ multiplex PCR; TCRdb holds only in-frame clones, not every one. The repertoire has under 300,000 clones, about nine tenths of them found once; the top ten carry 2.2%. Sequenced input: peripheral blood. Every receptor here comes from a man aged 30 to 39 who had recovered from COVID-19.

V usage is TRBV6-6 and J usage is TRBJ1-1; D call uncertain. Germline CDR1 and CDR2: MNHNY and SVGAGI (reference sequence). This CDR3 region has 13 residues. V dropped 7 bases and J dropped 3 bases, with 12 bases sitting between them. The CDR3 bases are TGTGCCAGCACTCTCGGGGATTACACTGAAGCTTTCTTT. Translation: CASTLGDYTEAFF.

The rearrangement joins TRBV19 to TRBJ2-3, with 11 bases that match TRBD2. The CDR3 runs to 17 residues. The V gene's germline CDR1 is LNHDA and CDR2 SQIVND (reference sequence). J was trimmed by 2 bases and V by 6 bases; bases with no gene match: 10. CDR3 region: CASSTGTSGPNTDTQYF. The CDR3 coding sequence is TGTGCCAGTAGCACCGGGACTAGCGGCCCCAACACAGATACGCAGTATTTT.

The V gene is TRBV15, the J gene TRBJ1-6; 7 positions agree with TRBD1. There are 17 residues in the CDR3. The V gene end was trimmed by 0 bases and the J gene end by 7 bases; junction bases not matched to a gene: 9. The germline gives CDR1 LNHNV, CDR2 YYDKDF (reference sequence). The CDR3 is CATSRDLGQVTNSPLHF. CDR3 sequence (DNA): TGTGCCACCAGCAGAGATCTAGGACAGGTGACCAATTCACCCCTCCACTTT. The variable domain in full, with the rest retrieved from reference TRBV15 and TRBJ1-6, is DAMVIQNPRYQVTQFGKPVTLSCSQTLNHNVMYWYQQKSSQAPKLLFHYYDKDFNNEADTPDNFQSRRPNTSFCFLDIRSPGLGDTAMYLCATSRDLGQVTNSPLHFGNGTRLTVT.

The V call is TRBV9, the J call TRBJ1-3, with unresolved D. Trimming took off 2 bases at V and 2 bases at J, with 5 bases between the two ends. Germline values: CDR1 SGDLS, CDR2 YYNGEE. This CDR3 comprises 13 residues. CDR3 protein: CASSVYTGNTIYF. The CDR3 bases are TGTGCCAGCAGCGTGTATACTGGAAACACCATATATTTT. The whole variable domain, filled in from reference TRBV9 and TRBJ1-3, reads DSGVTQTPKHLITATGQRVTLRCSPRSGDLSVYWYQQSLDQGLQFLIQYYNGEERAKGNILERFSAQQFPDLHSELNLSSLELGDSALYFCASSVYTGNTIYFGEGSWLTVV.

In this sample, this clone turned up a few times. The chain combines TRBV5-4 with TRBJ1-2; perhaps TRBD1 as D (5 bases). There are 13 residues in the CDR3. Germline values: CDR1 SGHNT, CDR2 YYREEE (reference sequence). The ends were cut back, 5 bases at V and 3 bases at J, with 11 bases in the middle. The CDR3 protein is CASREDTYYGYTF. The CDR3 region has the DNA TGTGCCAGCAGAGAGGACACTTACTATGGCTACACCTTC. Looking up the rest from reference TRBV5-4 and TRBJ1-2 gives the full variable domain: ETGVTQSPTHLIKTRGQQVTLRCSSQSGHNTVSWYQQALGQGPQFIFQYYREEENGRGNFPPRFSGLQFPNYSSELNVNALELDDSALYLCASREDTYYGYTFGSGTRLTVV.

This clone was picked up one time. The chain has TRBV5-4 and TRBJ2-3, with a tentative D call TRBD1 (6 bases). Trimming stripped 4 bases from V and 1 base from J, with 7 bases between. CDR3 length: 13 amino acids. Germline values: CDR1 SGHNT, CDR2 YYREEE (reference sequence). The CDR3 sequence is CASSRQGTDTQYF. Here the CDR3 DNA reads TGTGCCAGCAGCCGACAGGGCACAGATACGCAGTATTTT.

This chain joins TRBV5-4 and TRBJ2-7; 8 nucleotides match TRBD2. Looked up from germline, CDR1 is SGHNT and CDR2 is YYREEE (reference sequence). The CDR3 is 14 amino acids. The junction had 6 bases not matched to a gene; V was cut back by 2 bases and J by 5 bases. This CDR3 is CASSFSGGWDEQYF. CDR3 nucleotide sequence: TGTGCCAGCAGCTTCAGCGGGGGCTGGGACGAGCAGTACTTC.

The chain couples TRBV27 to TRBJ2-7; weak D call: TRBD1 (8 bases). Trimming removed 5 bases from V and 2 bases from J, with 19 bases in between. The CDR3 spans 16 residues. Germline assignment: CDR1 MNHEY and CDR2 SMNVEV (reference sequence). CDR3 in amino acids: CASSPQGGAGTYEQYF. The DNA for the CDR3 is TGTGCCAGCAGTCCACAGGGGGGAGCGGGGACCTACGAGCAGTACTTC.

This chain connects TRBV6-6 to TRBJ1-4, with D hard to call. Trimming removed 8 bases at V and 0 bases at J, with 7 bases between. CDR1 MNHNY and CDR2 SVGAGI come from the germline V gene (reference sequence). The CDR3 sequence is 13 residues long. The CDR3, as DNA: TGTGCCAGCTCGGGAACAACTAATGAAAAACTGTTTTTT. Its protein product is CASSGTTNEKLFF.

This chain links TRBV7-9 with TRBJ1-6; D is possibly TRBD1 (5 bases). Trimming removed 1 base at V and 6 bases at J, with 7 bases between. The CDR3 length is 14 residues. Germline V CDR1 and CDR2: SEHNR, FQNEAQ (reference sequence). DNA for the CDR3: TGTGCCAGCAGCTTAGGGGACTTTAATTCACCCCTCCACTTT. Translated, it gives CASSLGDFNSPLHF.

The chain has TRBV12-3 or TRBV12-4 and TRBJ2-7; D gene uncertain. The CDR3 is 11 residues long. V was pared by 3 bases and J by 3 bases, with 3 bases between. The CDR3 region has the DNA TGTGCCAGCAGTTTTCTCTACGAGCAGTACTTC. Encoded protein: CASSFLYEQYF.

The table lists this clone with a few counts. The J gene is TRBJ1-1, the V gene TRBV3-1 (or the pseudogene TRBV3-2); D unresolved. Germline CDR1 and CDR2: LGHDT and YNNKEL (reference sequence). With 6 bases removed from V and 4 bases from J, the gap between germline ends came to 9 bases. This CDR3 has 12 amino acids. The CDR3 reads CASSHYSTEAFF. The CDR3 DNA sequence: TGTGCCAGCAGTCACTACTCCACTGAAGCTTTCTTT.

The rearrangement uses TRBV5-6 and TRBJ2-7, with D possibly matching TRBD1 (6 bases). The germline gives CDR1 SGHDT, CDR2 YYEEEE. The CDR3 has 14 residues. Trimming left V 4 bases short and J 2 bases short, with 13 bases between. The CDR3 sequence is CASSPLTGAYEQYF. The CDR3 DNA reads as TGTGCCAGCAGCCCCCTGACAGGAGCCTACGAGCAGTACTTC.

The chain employs TRBV3-1 (or the pseudogene TRBV3-2) and TRBJ2-7; 9 bases match TRBD1. Germline lookup yields CDR1 LGHDT and CDR2 YNNKEL (reference sequence). This CDR3 has 14 amino acids. The J segment lost 4 bases and the V segment lost 3 bases, leaving 4 bases of the junction unmatched. CDR3 loop: CASSHWTGDYEQYF. The CDR3 nucleotides read TGTGCCAGCAGCCATTGGACAGGGGATTACGAGCAGTACTTC.

The chain joins TRBV30 to TRBJ1-1; D possibly corresponds to TRBD1 (5 bases). The CDR3 totals 14 residues. Between the trimmed V and J ends, which lost 3 bases and 4 bases, there was a span of 15 bases. The V gene's germline CDR1 is GTSNPN and CDR2 SVGIG (reference sequence). CDR3: CAWSASLGGTEAFF. CDR3 sequence (DNA): TGTGCCTGGAGCGCTTCCTTGGGGGGCACTGAAGCTTTCTTT.

The chain recombines TRBV6-5 with TRBJ1-2; possibly TRBD1 for D (5 bases). This CDR3 is 14 amino acids long. CDR1 is MNHEY and CDR2 is SVGAGI in the germline V gene. V lost 5 bases, J lost 6 bases, and 16 bases lay in between. The CDR3 loop is CASSPGKGADGYTF. The CDR3 DNA sequence: TGTGCCAGCAGTCCAGGGAAAGGGGCGGATGGCTACACCTTC.

Comments on this clone: Different DNA sequences within this sample yield the same CDR3. The chain recombines TRBV7-2 with TRBJ1-5; the D is unclear. Germline V CDR1 and CDR2: SGHTA, FQGNSA. V was cut by 1 base and J by 4 bases, with 8 bases left in between. There are 14 residues in the CDR3. The DNA of the CDR3 is TGTGCCAGCAGCTTAGTGGGCAGTAATCAGCCCCAGCATTTT. As protein: CASSLVGSNQPQHF.

The rearrangement joins TRBV6-2 or TRBV6-3 to TRBJ2-1; 9 bases are shared with TRBD2. From germline, CDR1 is MNHEY and CDR2 SVGEGT. The CDR3 has 14 residues. V was clipped by 2 bases and J by 8 bases; unmatched bases: 4. CDR3: CASSYGGGADEQFF. CDR3 in DNA: TGTGCCAGCAGTTACGGCGGGGGGGCAGATGAGCAGTTCTTC.

V and J are TRBV6-5 and TRBJ1-6; no clear D gene. Per germline, CDR1 MNHEY and CDR2 SVGAGI. The CDR3 loop spans 12 amino acids. Trimming left V 2 bases short and J 8 bases short, with 4 bases between. CDR3 protein: CASSYPDSPLHF. DNA of the CDR3: TGTGCCAGCAGTTACCCTGATTCACCCCTCCACTTT.

The rearrangement joins TRBV5-1 to TRBJ1-5; 9 nucleotides agree with TRBD1. The V segment lost 0 bases and the J segment 4 bases; nucleotides outside the gene matches: 5. This CDR3 comprises 16 residues. The germline CDR1 and CDR2 sequences are SGHRS and YFSETQ. This CDR3 is CASSLEGTGINQPQHF. Written as DNA, the CDR3 is TGCGCCAGCAGCTTGGAGGGGACAGGGATAAATCAGCCCCAGCATTTT.

The chain links TRBV29-1 to TRBJ2-7, with TRBD1 matching over 12 bases. CDR1 is SQVTM and CDR2 is ANQGSEA in the germline V gene. Trimming at V came to 6 bases and at J to 7 bases, leaving 7 bases not matched to a gene. The CDR3 is 13 amino acids. The CDR3 DNA reads as TGCAGCGTACAGGGACAGGGGGCTCATGAGCAGTACTTC. It yields the protein CSVQGQGAHEQYF.

V and J are TRBV6-5 and TRBJ1-3, with 7 bases aligning to TRBD1. The CDR3 extends over 15 amino acids. V was clipped by 6 bases and J by 2 bases; unmatched bases: 7. CDR1 MNHEY and CDR2 SVGAGI come from the germline V gene. CDR3 coding DNA: TGTGCCAGCAGCCAGGGGGGTTTGGCTGGAAACACCATATATTTT. It encodes CASSQGGLAGNTIYF.

The V and J genes are TRBV3-1 (or the pseudogene TRBV3-2) and TRBJ2-1, with D possibly TRBD2 on 5 matching bases. This CDR3 spans 15 amino acids. CDR1 is LGHDT, CDR2 YNNKEL, per germline (reference sequence). V lost 0 bases to trimming and J lost 6 bases, with 12 bases between them. Here the CDR3 reads CASSQDRGWGNEQFF. DNA of the CDR3: TGTGCCAGCAGCCAAGATCGGGGATGGGGCAATGAGCAGTTCTTC.

This chain uses TRBV11-2 with TRBJ2-7; a weak D match, TRBD1 (6 bases). Trimming took 0 bases from V and 2 from J, leaving 14 bases between them. Germline loops: CDR1 SGHAT, CDR2 FQNNGV. The CDR3 sequence is 16 residues long. Here the CDR3 reads CASSLDSWTEAYEQYF. The CDR3 DNA sequence: TGTGCCAGCAGCTTAGATAGTTGGACAGAGGCCTACGAGCAGTACTTC. Variable domain in full (rest from reference TRBV11-2 and TRBJ2-7): EAGVAQSPRYKIIEKRQSVAFWCNPISGHATLYWYQQILGQGPKLLIQFQNNGVVDDSQLPKDRFSAERLKGVDSTLKIQPAKLEDSAVYLCASSLDSWTEAYEQYFGPGTRLTVT.

Concerning this clone itself: One end of the junction fails to match germline, which may point to a read error. The chain joins TRBV5-4 to TRBJ2-5; TRBD1 matches 7 bases. Germline CDR1 and CDR2: SGHNT and YYREEE (reference sequence). The length of the CDR3 is 16 residues. The CDR3 coding sequence is TGTGCCAGCAGCTCACGACGGCCGGGACAGCAAGGGACCCAGTACTTC. Its translation is CASSSRRPGQQGTQYF.

This sequence joins TRBV18 and TRBJ2-1; D call uncertain. The germline gives CDR1 KGHSH, CDR2 LQKENI. The CDR3 runs to 16 residues. V shed 3 bases and J shed 0 bases, with 12 bases lying between them. The CDR3 protein is CASSPPQRLSYNEQFF. The CDR3 nucleotides read TGTGCCAGCTCACCCCCCCAGCGACTCTCCTACAATGAGCAGTTCTTC.

The V and J genes are TRBV11-2 and TRBJ1-2; TRBD1 might be the D (5 bases). This CDR3 spans 12 amino acids. The V end lost 8 bases, the J end lost 4 bases, and 11 bases lay between the germline ends. Germline V gives CDR1 SGHAT, CDR2 FQNNGV. Here the CDR3 reads CASEAGGYGYTF. In DNA, the CDR3 is TGTGCCAGCGAGGCCGGGGGCTATGGCTACACCTTC.

The chain recombines TRBV7-9 with TRBJ1-4, with a weak D call TRBD1 (5 bases). Trimming took off 6 bases at V and 8 bases at J, with 13 bases between the two ends. There are 13 residues in the CDR3. Germline V gene lookup returns CDR1 SEHNR and CDR2 FQNEAQ (reference sequence). This chain's CDR3 is CASSGGHNEKLFF. CDR3 nucleotides: TGTGCCAGCAGTGGCGGACACAACGAAAAACTGTTTTTT.

The rearrangement joins TRBV10-3 to TRBJ1-2, with TRBD1 matching over 10 bases. Germline V gene sequence: CDR1 ENHRY, CDR2 SYGVKD. CDR3 length: 17 amino acids. V lost 2 bases to trimming and J lost 5 bases; unmatched junction nucleotides: 11. The CDR3: CAISELPGTGEGYGYTF. Here the CDR3 DNA reads TGTGCCATCAGTGAGCTCCCCGGGACAGGGGAGGGATATGGCTACACCTTC.

Turning to this clone: Other DNA sequences in this specimen translate into the identical CDR3. The chain uses TRBV6-1 and TRBJ1-1, with D possibly being TRBD1 (5 bases). Trimming left V 0 bases short and J 5 bases short, with 10 bases between. Germline CDR1 and CDR2: MNHNS and SASEGT. This CDR3 is built from 14 residues. The CDR3 DNA reads TGTGCCAGCAGTGAAGCATGGGGGGGGACTGAAGCTTTCTTT. Its translation is CASSEAWGGTEAFF.

This clone was recorded a few times. The chain employs TRBV11-2 and TRBJ1-6; D is unresolved. CDR3 length equals 19 residues. Germline CDR1 is SGHAT and CDR2 is FQNNGV. V lost 7 bases and J 7 bases, leaving 29 bases between the germline ends. The CDR3 coding sequence is TGTGCCAGCACCCTATCAATACGCAGTTTGCTAGTCTACAATTCACCCCTCCACTTT. Its translation is CASTLSIRSLLVYNSPLHF.